The entry below gives a single TCR beta chain sequence along with its context. The antigen remains unidentified. TCRdb's copy holds only in-frame clones and misses some; the assay was immunoSEQ multiplex PCR. The sample shows 740,000 or so clones, less than 80% of them seen only once. This sample was included in a study of shared clonotypes between healthy human individuals. Points from the study as a whole: About 5% of naive CD4 clonotypes were common to a handful of donors. Sampling was confined to blood; repertoires within tissues likely differ. Memory subsets generally showed smaller estimated richness than naive subsets did.

The length of the CDR3 is 13 residues. From germline, CDR1 is MNHNS and CDR2 SASEGT. V lost 0 bases to trimming and J lost 7 bases, with 9 bases between them. Division of CD4+ cells produced a CD45RA+ naive subset and a CD45RA-negative memory subset. The chain uses TRBV6-1 and TRBJ1-2, with D possibly matching TRBD1 (6 bases). The sample taken for sequencing was memory CD4+ T cells sorted from blood. Subset noted: CD45RA-negative fraction. The sequence was collected from a woman aged 25 to 39 in good health. CDR3 sequence: CASSEAGGPGYTF. Here the CDR3 DNA reads TGTGCCAGCAGTGAAGCAGGGGGTCCTGGCTACACCTTC.